These 29 T cell receptor beta chains originate from one sample sequenced in a study of vaccination effects on CD4 cells after COVID-19. Here immunoSEQ multiplex PCR was the method, and the copy in TCRdb shows in-frame clones only, minus some. The table records over 60,000 clones, 74% of them present only once. Sequencing followed a ViraFEST assay step that expanded antigen-specific CD4+ T cells with viral peptide pools. Once cultured for roughly nine days, the cells underwent separation to obtain CD4+ T cells. Two-dose BNT162b2 or mRNA-1273 vaccination was given to participants. These receptors have no known antigen. This specimen consisted of CD4+ T cells from PBMCs cultured with HCoV-229E spike peptides, obtained after COVID-19 vaccination. The source is a human donor who received a COVID-19 vaccine.

The chain combines TRBV5-1 with TRBJ1-4; the match to TRBD1 covers 11 bases. V lost 3 bases to trimming and J lost 0 bases; unmatched junction nucleotides: 1. Germline CDR1 SGHRS, CDR2 YFSETQ. The CDR3 extends over 16 amino acids. The CDR3 DNA is TGCGCCAGCAGCTGGACAGGGGGCACAACTAATGAAAAACTGTTTTTT. Translated: CASSWTGGTTNEKLFF.

The rearrangement links TRBV10-1 to TRBJ2-2, with 12 bases lining up with TRBD2. V lost 3 bases, J lost 6 bases, and 11 bases stayed unmatched. CDR1 is WNHNN, CDR2 SYGVQD, per germline (reference sequence). The CDR3 contains 18 residues. The CDR3 coding sequence is TGCGCCAGCAGTGATTCAGCTTCCCCTAGCGGGGGGGCCGGGGAGCTGTTTTTT. Protein: CASSDSASPSGGAGELFF.

The V call is TRBV28, the J call TRBJ1-4, with D hard to call. Germline loops: CDR1 MDHEN, CDR2 SYDVKM. This CDR3 contains 11 residues. The V end lost 4 bases, the J end lost 13 bases, and 10 bases lay between the germline ends. The CDR3, as DNA: TGTGCCAGCAGTTCTGTATCTCCACTGTTTTTT. Amino acids: CASSSVSPLFF.

The chain joins TRBV9 to TRBJ2-2; D perhaps matches TRBD2 (6 bases). Germline assignment: CDR1 SGDLS and CDR2 YYNGEE. V lost 0 bases, J lost 4 bases, and 13 bases lay in between. This CDR3 comprises 16 residues. CDR3 residues: CASSVGGGAPTGELFF. DNA of the CDR3: TGTGCCAGCAGCGTAGGGGGCGGGGCGCCCACCGGGGAGCTGTTTTTT.

The rearrangement joins TRBV9 to TRBJ1-3; no clear D. Germline V lookup: CDR1 SGDLS, CDR2 YYNGEE. V dropped 3 bases and J dropped 4 bases, with 14 bases sitting between them. The CDR3 runs to 15 residues. CDR3 residues: CASSAGYYDGNTIYF. CDR3 nucleotides: TGTGCCAGCAGCGCGGGCTACTACGACGGAAACACCATATATTTT.

V gene TRBV15 combines with J gene TRBJ2-5, with D hard to call. The germline V gene encodes CDR1 LNHNV and CDR2 YYDKDF (reference sequence). Between the trimmed V and J ends, which lost 5 bases and 0 bases, there was a span of 7 bases. This CDR3 has 13 amino acids. The CDR3 coding sequence is TGTGCCACCAGCCAGCAGGACCAAGAGACCCAGTACTTC. This codes for CATSQQDQETQYF. Combining the CDR3 with reference TRBV15 and TRBJ2-5 gives the whole variable domain DAMVIQNPRYQVTQFGKPVTLSCSQTLNHNVMYWYQQKSSQAPKLLFHYYDKDFNNEADTPDNFQSRRPNTSFCFLDIRSPGLGDTAMYLCATSQQDQETQYFGPGTRLLVL.

This sequence joins TRBV6-5 and TRBJ1-1; D possibly corresponds to TRBD1 (6 bases). The CDR3 has 15 amino acids. Germline values: CDR1 MNHEY, CDR2 SVGAGI. V lost 5 bases and J lost 1, with 14 bases in between. CDR3 DNA sequence: TGTGCCAGCAGTAAGTCGGGACACCAGAACACTGAAGCTTTCTTT. It yields the protein CASSKSGHQNTEAFF.

This clone occurred a few times. The chain uses TRBV25-1 and TRBJ2-5, with 9 bases aligning to TRBD2. This CDR3 is built from 13 residues. J lost 5 bases, V lost 5 bases, and 3 bases had no gene match. Germline V gene sequence: CDR1 MGHDK, CDR2 SYGVNS. In DNA form, the CDR3 reads TGTGCCAGCAGTAACCTAGCGGGGGAGACCCAGTACTTC. Translating it yields CASSNLAGETQYF.

The chain joins TRBV5-4 to TRBJ1-2; D unclear. In germline, CDR1 is SGHNT, CDR2 YYREEE (reference sequence). The CDR3 sequence is 14 residues long. Between the trimmed V and J ends, which lost 0 bases and 0 bases, there was a span of 6 bases. CDR3 sequence reads: CASSLEPANYGYTF. CDR3 nucleotide sequence: TGTGCCAGCAGCTTGGAACCCGCTAACTATGGCTACACCTTC. Drawing the rest from reference TRBV5-4 and TRBJ1-2, the complete variable domain is ETGVTQSPTHLIKTRGQQVTLRCSSQSGHNTVSWYQQALGQGPQFIFQYYREEENGRGNFPPRFSGLQFPNYSSELNVNALELDDSALYLCASSLEPANYGYTFGSGTRLTVV.

V gene TRBV11-1 combines with J gene TRBJ1-1; possibly TRBD1 for D (5 bases). Between the trimmed V and J ends, which lost 2 bases and 5 bases, there was a span of 9 bases. The CDR3 length is 13 residues. The germline V gene has CDR1 SGHAT and CDR2 FQDESV (reference sequence). DNA for the CDR3: TGTGCCAGCAGCTTATCCAGGGCTACTGAAGCTTTCTTT. This translates into CASSLSRATEAFF.

V usage is TRBV7-2 and J usage is TRBJ1-2; D might be TRBD1 (5 bases). The CDR3 covers 15 residues. Germline V gene lookup returns CDR1 SGHTA and CDR2 FQGNSA. Trimming removed 3 bases at V and 8 bases at J, with 19 bases between. The CDR3 nucleotides are TGTGCCAGCAGCTTTTTGACAGACGGAGGAGACGGCTACACCTTC. It yields the protein CASSFLTDGGDGYTF.

This chain links TRBV2 with TRBJ2-5; the D gene is possibly TRBD1 (6 bases). The germline V and J ends were trimmed by 4 bases and 2 bases, with 11 bases remaining between them. CDR3 size: 14 residues. Germline V gene data show CDR1 as SNHLY and CDR2 as FYNNEI. The CDR3 DNA follows: TGTGCCAGCAGTGGCCAGGGGATACAAGAGACCCAGTACTTC. Encoded protein: CASSGQGIQETQYF.

This chain uses TRBV4-2 with TRBJ1-3, with 7 nucleotides matching TRBD1. V shed 0 bases and J 3 bases; nucleotides not matched to a gene: 11. The CDR3 has 18 residues. Germline loops: CDR1 LGHNA, CDR2 YNFKEQ. CDR3 sequence reads: CASSQDRTGRGVGNTIYF. CDR3 in DNA: TGTGCCAGCAGCCAAGATAGGACAGGACGGGGGGTTGGAAACACCATATATTTT.

This clone has just one count. The V gene is TRBV5-1, the J gene TRBJ1-4; a possible D gene is TRBD1 (6 bases). Germline V gene sequence: CDR1 SGHRS, CDR2 YFSETQ. The CDR3 is 18 residues long. V lost 0 bases and J lost 2, with 17 bases in between. The CDR3 coding sequence is TGCGCCAGCAGCTTGGGGGTCCGGGGGGCAGAGACTAATGAAAAACTGTTTTTT. It translates to CASSLGVRGAETNEKLFF. Filled out from reference TRBV5-1 and TRBJ1-4, the complete variable domain reads KAGVTQTPRYLIKTRGQQVTLSCSPISGHRSVSWYQQTPGQGLQFLFEYFSETQRNKGNFPGRFSGRQFSNSRSEMNVSTLELGDSALYLCASSLGVRGAETNEKLFFGSGTQLSVL.

This chain uses TRBV20-1 with TRBJ1-4; D is unresolved. CDR3 length: 15 residues. V lost 3 bases and J lost 1, with 12 bases in between. Per germline, CDR1 DFQATT and CDR2 SNEGSKA (reference sequence). As DNA, the CDR3 is TGCAGTGCTAGTTTTTCTGGAGGAACTAATGAAAAACTGTTTTTT. The encoded protein is CSASFSGGTNEKLFF.

This clone occurred once. The rearrangement joins TRBV12-3 or TRBV12-4 to TRBJ2-1, with TRBD2 identical over 7 bases. J gave up 4 bases and V 5 bases, and 2 bases lay outside the gene matches. The CDR3 is 13 amino acids. The CDR3 region has the DNA TGTGCCAGCAGTCCGGGACTATACAATGAGCAGTTCTTC. Its translation is CASSPGLYNEQFF.

V is TRBV21-1 and J is TRBJ1-5; the table calls TRBD1, which could not be checked here. TRBV21-1 is termed a pseudogene. This CDR3 spans 16 amino acids. The CDR3 DNA follows: TGTGCCAGCAGCAAAGGCGCGACAGATAGCAATCAGCCCCAGCATTTT. The encoded protein is CASSKGATDSNQPQHF.

The genes are TRBV5-4 and TRBJ2-5, with 13 bases lining up with TRBD2. This CDR3 contains 19 residues. The junction had 16 bases not matched to a gene; V was cut back by 3 bases and J by 5 bases. Germline V lookup: CDR1 SGHNT, CDR2 YYREEE (reference sequence). The CDR3 DNA follows: TGTGCCAGCAGCTCGACTGGACTAGCGGGGGTCTTTAGGGTGGAGACCCAGTACTTC. Its translation is CASSSTGLAGVFRVETQYF.

The chain links TRBV6-2 or TRBV6-3 to TRBJ1-1; D gene unclear. CDR3 length: 14 amino acids. Germline lookup yields CDR1 MNHEY and CDR2 SVGEGT. The ends were cut back, 6 bases at V and 0 bases at J, with 11 bases in the middle. For the CDR3, the DNA is TGTGCCAGCAGCTCAGCGGCCATGAACACTGAAGCTTTCTTT. Amino acids: CASSSAAMNTEAFF.

This clone was recorded a few times. V usage is TRBV5-1 and J usage is TRBJ2-4, with a possible D match to TRBD1 (6 bases). This CDR3 has 15 amino acids. Trimming pared 2 bases from V and 1 base from J, leaving 10 bases between. In germline, CDR1 is SGHRS, CDR2 YFSETQ. The CDR3 region is CASSLNQGAKNIQYF. CDR3 DNA: TGCGCCAGCAGCTTAAACCAGGGGGCCAAAAACATTCAGTACTTC.

The chain couples TRBV5-4 to TRBJ2-7, with a weak D call TRBD1 (6 bases). Trimming shortened V by 2 bases and J by 2 bases, and 8 bases separated the two germline ends. Germline assignment: CDR1 SGHNT and CDR2 YYREEE (reference sequence). This CDR3 is built from 13 residues. The CDR3: CASSFPGAYEQYV. The CDR3 DNA sequence: TGTGCCAGCAGCTTCCCAGGGGCCTACGAGCAGTACGTC.

The chain recombines TRBV20-1 with TRBJ2-1; D may be TRBD1 (6 bases). The CDR3 is 15 amino acids. The germline gives CDR1 DFQATT, CDR2 SNEGSKA (reference sequence). V gave up 3 bases and J gave up 4 bases, with 16 bases separating them. CDR3 DNA: TGCAGTGCTAGTCCGGGGCAGGGGTCATACAATGAGCAGTTCTTC. Encoded protein: CSASPGQGSYNEQFF.

The chain recombines TRBV6-6 with TRBJ2-2, with D perhaps TRBD1 or TRBD2 (5 bases each). V was trimmed by 8 bases and J by 2 bases, leaving 12 bases between them. Germline V gene lookup returns CDR1 MNHNY and CDR2 SVGAGI (reference sequence). The CDR3 loop spans 14 amino acids. The chain's CDR3 is CASGRDHNTGELFF. In DNA, the CDR3 is TGTGCCAGCGGCCGGGACCACAACACCGGGGAGCTGTTTTTT.

This clone was detected only a few times. Written as DNA, the CDR3 is TGCGCCAGCAGCCTGACAACGAACACCGGGGAGCTGTTTTTT. Translation gives CASSLTTNTGELFF. The chain is built from TRBV5-1 and TRBJ2-2; D call uncertain. The V gene's germline CDR1 is SGHRS and CDR2 YFSETQ. Trimming shortened V by 4 bases and J by 0 bases, and 7 bases separated the two germline ends. CDR3 size: 14 residues.

The V and J genes are TRBV19 and TRBJ2-5, with a weak D call TRBD1 (6 bases). The germline gives CDR1 LNHDA, CDR2 SQIVND (reference sequence). V was clipped by 6 bases and J by 0 bases, with 8 bases between them. This CDR3 has 13 amino acids. CDR3: CASRDRHQETQYF. The CDR3 DNA sequence: TGTGCCAGTAGGGACAGACACCAAGAGACCCAGTACTTC.

CDR3 in DNA: TGTGCCAGCAGCCCTGGACAGGGCGATCCAAACACCGGGGAGCTGTTTTTT. This encodes CASSPGQGDPNTGELFF. The J gene is TRBJ2-2, the V gene TRBV11-3, with TRBD1 matching over 8 bases. Germline CDR1 SGHNT, CDR2 YENEEA. The CDR3 extends over 17 amino acids. V trimming: 5 bases; J trimming: 2 bases; junction bases outside the gene matches: 10.

This clone was observed a handful of times. The CDR3 spells CSVLDRGNYGYTF. CDR3 DNA: TGCAGCGTCTTGGACAGGGGGAACTATGGCTACACCTTC. The genes are TRBV29-1 and TRBJ1-2, with 10 positions matching TRBD1. The germline V gene encodes CDR1 SQVTM and CDR2 ANQGSEA. After removal of 6 bases from V and 2 bases from J, the junction contained 3 bases not matched to a gene. The CDR3 runs 13 residues.

In this sample, this clone turned up a few times. The rearrangement joins TRBV19 to TRBJ1-5; possible D gene TRBD1, 5 bases. The germline V gene has CDR1 LNHDA and CDR2 SQIVND (reference sequence). CDR3 length: 15 amino acids. The V end was cut by 4 bases, the J end by 5 bases, with 15 bases between. The CDR3 DNA follows: TGTGCCAGTAGTAGTCTTGGGCAGGGAGATCAGCCCCAGCATTTT. It specifies CASSSLGQGDQPQHF.

The count of this clone is one. The chain has TRBV3-1 (or the pseudogene TRBV3-2) and TRBJ2-6, with D possibly matching TRBD1 (6 bases). Germline values: CDR1 LGHDT, CDR2 YNNKEL (reference sequence). CDR3 size: 14 residues. Trimming stripped 5 bases from V and 2 bases from J, with 7 bases between. The CDR3 reads CASSNRAGANVLTF. The CDR3 bases are TGTGCCAGCAGCAACAGGGCTGGGGCCAACGTCCTGACTTTC.